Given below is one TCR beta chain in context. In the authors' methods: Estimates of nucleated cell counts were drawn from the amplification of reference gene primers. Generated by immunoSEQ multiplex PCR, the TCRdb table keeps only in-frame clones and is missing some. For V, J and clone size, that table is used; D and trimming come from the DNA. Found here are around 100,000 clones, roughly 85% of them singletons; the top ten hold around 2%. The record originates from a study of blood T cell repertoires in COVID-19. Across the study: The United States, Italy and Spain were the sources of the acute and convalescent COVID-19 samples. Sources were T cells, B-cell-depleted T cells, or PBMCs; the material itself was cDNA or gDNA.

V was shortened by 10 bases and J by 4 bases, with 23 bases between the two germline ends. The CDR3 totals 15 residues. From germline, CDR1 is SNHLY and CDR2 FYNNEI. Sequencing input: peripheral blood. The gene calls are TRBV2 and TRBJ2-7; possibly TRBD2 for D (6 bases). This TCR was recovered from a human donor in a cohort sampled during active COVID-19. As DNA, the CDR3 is TGTGCCACCGAGGGTAGTGGCACTAGCTTTTACGAGCAGTACTTC. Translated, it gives CATEGSGTSFYEQYF.